There are many counts of the clone carrying this T cell receptor (beta chain). CDR3 size: 14 residues. Germline V gives CDR1 SGHTA, CDR2 FQGNSA. The V end was cut by 5 bases, the J end by 8 bases, with 16 bases between. Researchers amplified the TCR beta CDR3 regions from RNA transcripts. RT-PCR in the first round (using the HTBI primer set) targeted the TCR CDR3. TCRdb called the multiplex PCR reads again in MiXCR, with one record for every CDR3 protein. The sample has hundreds of thousands of distinct CDR3 sequences, approximately 14% seen once; the top ten hold more than 4.5%. The sample originates from a study of T cells in Graves' hyperthyroidism and ophthalmopathy.

The sample was blood. The rearrangement links TRBV7-2 to TRBJ2-1; D possibly corresponds to TRBD1 (7 bases). The source of this sequence is a woman aged 25-40 years with Graves' hyperthyroidism that later progressed to Graves' ophthalmopathy. CDR3 loop: CASSPRTRGDEQFF. CDR3 coding DNA: TGTGCCAGCAGCCCTCGGACCAGGGGGGATGAGCAGTTCTTC.